This T cell receptor (beta chain) was sequenced during a study of Ad26.COV2.S vaccination and SARS-CoV-2 variants. Measured with immunoSEQ multiplex PCR; TCRdb has only the in-frame clones, and not every one. The sample lists over 450,000 clones; 89% were seen once. Treatment described: 15 to 20 received Ad26.COV2.S at low or high dose, single or two shots; about 5 received placebo; per-sample allocation not given. At day 63 after the first vaccine or placebo injection, samples were drawn. V lost 1 base, J lost 4 bases, and 5 bases stayed unmatched. Germline V gene lookup returns CDR1 LNHNV and CDR2 YYDKDF (reference sequence). CDR3 length: 16 amino acids.

The receptor was isolated from a person between 18 and 65 years old who received the Ad26.COV2.S COVID-19 vaccine or a placebo. Sequencing was performed on peripheral blood, taken in a trial of Ad26.COV2.S vaccine versus placebo. The chain combines TRBV15 with TRBJ1-4; 8 positions agree with TRBD1. CDR3 sequence (DNA): TGTGCCACCAGCAGAGGTTCGACAGGGGTTAATGAAAAACTGTTTTTT. This encodes CATSRGSTGVNEKLFF.